Below are 15 T cell receptor beta chains sequenced from a single sample in a study of T cells in Graves' hyperthyroidism and ophthalmopathy. RNA transcripts yielded amplified TCR beta CDR3 regions. HTBI primers were employed in a first-round RT-PCR of the TCR CDR3. TCRdb called the multiplex PCR reads again in MiXCR, with one record for every CDR3 protein. The sample consists of a few hundred thousand distinct CDR3 sequences, approximately 15% of them appearing once. The sample was blood. The receptors originated from a woman aged 25 to 39 with Graves' hyperthyroidism.

This clonotype was seen at least ten times. The chain employs TRBV5-1 and TRBJ1-5; D gene unclear. CDR3 size: 16 residues. The germline V gene has CDR1 SGHRS and CDR2 YFSETQ. Trimming left V 0 bases short and J 2 bases short, with 12 bases between. The CDR3: CASSLGGGSGNQPQHF. The CDR3 DNA reads as TGCGCCAGCAGCTTGGGCGGTGGTTCCGGCAATCAGCCCCAGCATTTT.

The chain is built from TRBV7-2 and TRBJ2-7; D is ambiguous. The CDR3 is 15 amino acids. Per the germline V gene, CDR1 is SGHTA and CDR2 is FQGNSA. The germline V and J ends were trimmed by 6 bases and 3 bases, with 18 bases remaining between them. CDR3 in DNA: TGTGCCAGCAGTTTCGGATCTGGTCCGGTCTACGAGCAGTACTTC. It yields the protein CASSFGSGPVYEQYF.

This clonotype was recorded at least ten times. The V gene is TRBV6-5, the J gene TRBJ2-1, with TRBD2 matching 9 bases. Looked up from germline, CDR1 is MNHEY and CDR2 is SVGAGI. Trimming removed 0 bases from V and 6 bases from J; junction bases left unmatched: 3. The CDR3 length is 15 residues. The CDR3 nucleotides read TGTGCCAGCAGTTACTCGGAGACTAGCGGCAATGAGCAGTTCTTC. It encodes CASSYSETSGNEQFF.

The genes are TRBV19 and TRBJ2-1; 10 nucleotides line up with TRBD1. Trimming took 3 bases from V and 2 from J; bases not matched to a gene: 1. This CDR3 region has 15 residues. Germline CDR1 is LNHDA and CDR2 is SQIVND (reference sequence). CDR3 loop: CASSIDRGPYNEQFF. For the CDR3, the DNA is TGTGCCAGTAGTATCGACAGGGGGCCCTACAATGAGCAGTTCTTC. The full variable domain, with the rest looked up from reference TRBV19 and TRBJ2-1, is DGGITQSPKYLFRKEGQNVTLSCEQNLNHDAMYWYRQDPGQGLRLIYYSQIVNDFQKGDIAEGYSVSREKKESFPLTVTSAQKNPTAFYLCASSIDRGPYNEQFFGPGTRLTVL.

This chain connects TRBV7-2 to TRBJ1-2; 8 nucleotides align to TRBD1. V shed 5 bases, J shed 5 bases, and the junction held 13 bases outside the gene matches. From germline, CDR1 is SGHTA and CDR2 FQGNSA. The CDR3 has 16 residues. CDR3 region: CASSQSRTGPSYGYTF. The CDR3 DNA is TGTGCCAGCAGCCAATCACGGACAGGGCCGAGTTATGGCTACACCTTC. Full variable domain (remainder filled in from reference TRBV7-2 and TRBJ1-2): GAGVSQSPSNKVTEKGKDVELRCDPISGHTALYWYRQSLGQGLEFLIYFQGNSAPDKSGLPSDRFSAERTGGSVSTLTIQRTQQEDSAVYLCASSQSRTGPSYGYTFGSGTRLTVV.

This clonotype was picked up one time. A junction boundary mismatches the germline segment, possibly from a read error. The chain recombines TRBV30 with TRBJ2-1; D may be TRBD1 (7 bases). Per the germline V gene, CDR1 is GTSNPN and CDR2 is SVGIG (reference sequence). The CDR3 is 14 residues long. This CDR3 is CAWSTGEDTRGQLF. In DNA, the CDR3 is TGTGCCTGGAGTACCGGGGAGGACACAAGGGGGCAGCTCTTC.

The sample holds many counts of this clonotype. The V gene is TRBV27, the J gene TRBJ2-3; D unresolved. The germline gives CDR1 MNHEY, CDR2 SMNVEV (reference sequence). CDR3 size: 12 residues. V lost 2 bases and J lost 5, with 5 bases in between. This CDR3 is CASSLNGDTQYF. DNA of the CDR3: TGTGCCAGCAGTTTAAACGGAGATACGCAGTATTTT.

The V and J genes are TRBV6-1 and TRBJ2-1, with 12 positions matching TRBD2. V trimming: 9 bases; J trimming: 7 bases; junction bases outside the gene matches: 1. The CDR3 runs to 12 residues. The V gene's germline CDR1 is MNHNS and CDR2 SASEGT. The DNA of the CDR3 is TGTGCCAGACTAGCGGGAGGTAATGAGCAGTTCTTC. This encodes CARLAGGNEQFF.

The sample holds a few counts of this clonotype. The chain uses TRBV20-1 and TRBJ2-7, with TRBD2 matching 7 bases. Germline CDR1 DFQATT, CDR2 SNEGSKA (reference sequence). J was trimmed by 3 bases and V by 4 bases; bases with no gene match: 12. The CDR3 has 15 amino acids. The DNA of the CDR3 is TGCAGTGCTATGGGGACTACCAGGACTAGCTACGAGCAGTACTTC. This gives the protein CSAMGTTRTSYEQYF.

This clonotype was seen ten or more times. CDR3 nucleotides: TGTGCCAGCAGCCAAGTTGGCAGGAGGTATGGCTACACCTTC. This codes for CASSQVGRRYGYTF. The chain employs TRBV3-1 and TRBJ1-2; D is ambiguous. The CDR3 loop spans 14 amino acids. CDR1 is LGHDT and CDR2 is YNNKEL in the germline V gene (reference sequence). V gave up 1 base and J gave up 5 bases, with 11 bases separating them.

J is TRBJ2-1 and V is TRBV25-1; possibly TRBD2 for D (6 bases). Between the trimmed V and J ends, which lost 2 bases and 7 bases, there was a span of 24 bases. The CDR3 contains 18 residues. Germline values: CDR1 MGHDK, CDR2 SYGVNS. As DNA, the CDR3 is TGTGCCAGCAGTGAAATTCCCAACCGGCGGGAAGGGTGGAATGAGCAGTTCTTC. Translating gives CASSEIPNRREGWNEQFF.

In its sample, this clonotype was seen many times. This chain joins TRBV20-1 and TRBJ2-7, with 7 bases lining up with TRBD1. The V segment lost 5 bases and the J segment 0 bases; nucleotides outside the gene matches: 4. The CDR3 contains 13 residues. The germline V gene has CDR1 DFQATT and CDR2 SNEGSKA (reference sequence). The CDR3 reads CSALGTDSYEQYF. In DNA form, the CDR3 reads TGCAGTGCTCTCGGGACAGACTCCTACGAGCAGTACTTC.

This clonotype has a handful of counts. The V and J genes are TRBV20-1 and TRBJ2-3; D is unclear. The CDR3 runs to 13 residues. The germline CDR1 and CDR2 sequences are DFQATT and SNEGSKA (reference sequence). Trimming left V 3 bases short and J 2 bases short, with 9 bases between. CDR3 sequence: CSARADHTDTQYF. CDR3 sequence (DNA): TGCAGTGCTAGGGCGGACCACACAGATACGCAGTATTTT.

This clonotype has just a few counts. The chain couples TRBV20-1 to TRBJ2-5; 9 positions agree with TRBD2. Germline V gene lookup returns CDR1 DFQATT and CDR2 SNEGSKA (reference sequence). This CDR3 spans 16 amino acids. V lost 0 bases to trimming and J lost 4 bases; unmatched junction nucleotides: 9. The CDR3 sequence: CSARDSGAGGVETQYF. The CDR3 DNA sequence: TGCAGTGCTAGAGATAGTGGCGCGGGAGGGGTAGAGACCCAGTACTTC.

This clonotype has only a few counts. The chain links TRBV6-1 to TRBJ1-4; no clear D gene. V was clipped by 3 bases and J by 8 bases, with 13 bases between them. CDR1 MNHNS and CDR2 SASEGT come from the germline V gene. The CDR3 covers 14 residues. The CDR3 DNA follows: TGTGCCAGCAGTGACAGCCTTTTGTACGAAAAACTGTTTTTT. This gives the protein CASSDSLLYEKLFF.